The 21 T cell receptor beta chains below come from one sample, sequenced in a study of tumor-infiltrating T cells and Merkel cell polyomavirus (TCRdb year 2017). About the full investigation: In Merkel cell carcinoma patients, the study examined CD8+ T cells specific for the Merkel cell polyomavirus KLL epitope.

All patients' tumors stained robustly positive for Merkel cell polyomavirus Large T antigen by immunohistochemistry. The library was obtained by the immunoSEQ multiplex PCR assay. This is the immuneACCESS table as TCRdb keeps it, with only in-frame sequences that have V and J called. A part of the clones is gone; compared with another copy, unresolved V genes explain less than half, and the rest is unexplained. Counted in this sample were 25,000 or so clones; about 85% of them appeared once. Jointly, the top ten make up less than 3% of the sample. Source material: lymph node tissue. These receptors all come from a man aged 50-59 years with Merkel cell carcinoma.

The chain recombines TRBV11-1 with TRBJ2-3; D might be TRBD1 (6 bases). The ends were cut back, 4 bases at V and 0 bases at J, with 14 bases in the middle. The V gene's germline CDR1 is SGHAT and CDR2 FQDESV (reference sequence). The CDR3 has 16 residues. The CDR3 reads CASSSLRDMSTDTQYF. CDR3 coding DNA: TGTGCCAGCAGCTCTCTAAGGGACATGAGCACAGATACGCAGTATTTT.

The chain couples TRBV7-3 to TRBJ2-3; 9 bases align to TRBD1. This CDR3 region has 15 residues. With 2 bases clipped from V and 7 bases from J, the junction kept 7 bases outside the gene matches. Germline CDR1 and CDR2: SGHTA and FQGTGA. The CDR3 coding sequence is TGTGCCAGCAGCTTAGGGACAGGGATCGTTAATACGCAGTATTTT. As protein: CASSLGTGIVNTQYF.

The gene calls are TRBV19 and TRBJ2-5; no definite D call. Per the germline V gene, CDR1 is LNHDA and CDR2 is SQIVND (reference sequence). The CDR3 has 14 residues. The V end lost 1 base, the J end lost 2 bases, and 8 bases lay between the germline ends. CDR3 sequence reads: CASSIGLAQETQYF. DNA of the CDR3: TGTGCCAGTAGTATAGGTCTCGCGCAAGAGACCCAGTACTTC.

The chain uses TRBV5-6 and TRBJ2-3; D may be TRBD1 (6 bases). Germline CDR1 is SGHDT and CDR2 is YYEEEE. The CDR3 is 15 residues long. The V and J ends lost 4 bases and 4 bases respectively, with 16 bases between them. CDR3 in DNA: TGTGCCAGCAGCACCGAGGGGGTGGGGGCAGATACGCAGTATTTT. The encoded protein is CASSTEGVGADTQYF. Full variable domain (missing parts from reference TRBV5-6 and TRBJ2-3): DAGVTQSPTHLIKTRGQQVTLRCSPKSGHDTVSWYQQALGQGPQFIFQYYEEEERQRGNFPDRFSGHQFPNYSSELNVNALLLGDSALYLCASSTEGVGADTQYFGPGTRLTVL.

The gene calls are TRBV7-9 and TRBJ2-7; no definite D call. The V gene's germline CDR1 is SEHNR and CDR2 FQNEAQ (reference sequence). The V and J ends lost 5 bases and 2 bases respectively, with 7 bases between them. The CDR3 is 12 amino acids. The CDR3 DNA reads TGTGCCAGCAGCCCCGGTGCCTACGAGCAGTACTTC. Its translation is CASSPGAYEQYF.

This clone was found once. The rearrangement joins TRBV10-1 to TRBJ2-3, with TRBD2 identical over 10 bases. Per germline, CDR1 WNHNN and CDR2 SYGVQD (reference sequence). The CDR3 spans 16 residues. Losses at the gene ends were 5 bases for V and 8 bases for J; bases not matched to a gene: 13. CDR3 DNA: TGCGCCAGCAGTTCGGAGAGCGGGAGGGCCCCGGTTACGCAGTATTTT. Translation gives CASSSESGRAPVTQYF.

V is TRBV6-5 and J is TRBJ2-7; TRBD2 might be the D (6 bases). CDR1 is MNHEY, CDR2 SVGAGI, per germline. The ends were cut back, 6 bases at V and 0 bases at J, with 12 bases in the middle. This CDR3 contains 14 residues. CDR3 in DNA: TGTGCCAGCAGCAGGGACTTTAGCTCCTACGAGCAGTACTTC. It yields the protein CASSRDFSSYEQYF.

The table lists this clone with a few counts. V and J are TRBV4-3 and TRBJ1-3; D might be TRBD1 (5 bases). Germline values: CDR1 LGHNA, CDR2 YSLEER. Deletions cut 4 bases from V and 0 bases from J, with 10 bases between. This CDR3 is 15 amino acids long. The CDR3 DNA sequence: TGCGCCAGCAGCCGCGACAGTAGCTCTGGAAACACCATATATTTT. Translation: CASSRDSSSGNTIYF.

The count of this clone is one. The genes are TRBV28 and TRBJ1-1; unclear D gene. V gave up 1 base and J gave up 0 bases, with 3 bases separating them. Per the germline V gene, CDR1 is MDHEN and CDR2 is SYDVKM. The CDR3 contains 13 residues. In nucleotides, the CDR3 is TGTGCCAGCAGTTTATCAGTGAACACTGAAGCTTTCTTT. Translating it yields CASSLSVNTEAFF.

The rearrangement links TRBV19 to TRBJ2-3, with TRBD1 identical over 8 bases. Unmatched junction bases numbered 5, after V lost 4 bases and J lost 5 bases. Per the germline V gene, CDR1 is LNHDA and CDR2 is SQIVND (reference sequence). This CDR3 has 14 residues. The CDR3 loop is CASSTEGTGDTQYF. The CDR3 DNA follows: TGTGCCAGTAGTACCGAGGGGACAGGAGATACGCAGTATTTT.

The V gene is TRBV28, the J gene TRBJ1-2, with D maybe TRBD1 (6 bases). With 6 bases removed from V and 6 bases from J, the gap between germline ends came to 23 bases. Germline V gives CDR1 MDHEN, CDR2 SYDVKM. There are 16 residues in the CDR3. This chain's CDR3 is CASSLRDTAVQDGYTF. DNA of the CDR3: TGTGCCAGCAGCCTTCGGGACACCGCCGTACAGGATGGCTACACCTTC.

V is TRBV5-1 and J is TRBJ2-1, with D possibly TRBD2 on 6 matching bases. CDR3 size: 15 residues. Per the germline V gene, CDR1 is SGHRS and CDR2 is YFSETQ. With 4 bases removed from V and 9 bases from J, the gap between germline ends came to 20 bases. The CDR3 DNA reads as TGCGCCAGCAGCCCGAGACCGATCGGGGGAAGTGAGCAGTTCTTC. This sequence encodes CASSPRPIGGSEQFF.

The chain couples TRBV19 to TRBJ1-1, with D possibly being TRBD1 (6 bases). The V gene lost 6 bases and the J gene lost 1 base, with 9 bases spanning the gap. The V gene's germline CDR1 is LNHDA and CDR2 SQIVND (reference sequence). The CDR3 contains 13 residues. CDR3 amino acids: CASSLTGNTEAFF. The CDR3 nucleotides read TGTGCCAGTAGCCTGACAGGGAACACTGAAGCTTTCTTT.

The gene calls are TRBV5-1 and TRBJ2-7, with D possibly matching TRBD2 (6 bases). The CDR3 consists of 15 residues. The V end lost 0 bases, the J end lost 5 bases, and 15 bases lay between the germline ends. The germline CDR1 and CDR2 sequences are SGHRS and YFSETQ. CDR3 sequence: CASSLAGRDQNEQYF. The CDR3 coding sequence is TGCGCCAGCAGCTTGGCCGGGCGGGACCAGAACGAGCAGTACTTC.

J is TRBJ2-7 and V is TRBV27; 13 bases are a match to TRBD2. V trimming: 5 bases; J trimming: 7 bases; junction bases outside the gene matches: 20. Germline V gives CDR1 MNHEY, CDR2 SMNVEV (reference sequence). The length of the CDR3 is 19 residues. In DNA, the CDR3 is TGTGCCAGCAGTCCTTGGAGACTAGCGGGAGGACCTCGCGGGGGGGAGCAGTACTTC. Translation: CASSPWRLAGGPRGGEQYF.

The chain links TRBV18 to TRBJ2-1; 8 nucleotides agree with TRBD1. The CDR3 totals 13 residues. Unmatched junction bases numbered 8, after V lost 8 bases and J lost 8 bases. Germline CDR1 KGHSH, CDR2 LQKENI. The DNA of the CDR3 is TGTGCCAGCGAGGCAGGGGGCGGCGATGAGCAGTTCTTC. Translation gives CASEAGGGDEQFF.

The V call is TRBV7-6, the J call TRBJ2-2, with a weak D call TRBD1 (8 bases). V lost 5 bases and J 4 bases, leaving 14 bases between the germline ends. The V gene's germline CDR1 is SGHVS and CDR2 FNYEAQ. The CDR3 is 15 amino acids. CDR3: CASSPGGQATGELFF. The CDR3 DNA follows: TGTGCCAGCAGCCCGGGGGGACAGGCCACCGGGGAGCTGTTTTTT.

The genes are TRBV9 and TRBJ2-7; perhaps TRBD1 as D (6 bases). Germline values: CDR1 SGDLS, CDR2 YYNGEE. The CDR3 runs to 13 residues. Deletions cut 4 bases from V and 5 bases from J, with 13 bases between. The CDR3 region has the DNA TGTGCCAGCAGCCCCCAGGGACAAAACGAGCAGTACTTC. Amino acids: CASSPQGQNEQYF.

The chain uses TRBV28 and TRBJ2-2; TRBD2 agrees at 10 bases. Unmatched junction bases numbered 5, after V lost 3 bases and J lost 7 bases. The CDR3 is 15 amino acids. Germline V gene lookup returns CDR1 MDHEN and CDR2 SYDVKM. CDR3 in amino acids: CASSFGTSDGGELFF. The CDR3 nucleotides are TGTGCCAGCAGTTTCGGGACTAGCGACGGCGGGGAGCTGTTTTTT.

The chain carries TRBV7-2 and TRBJ1-2, with 10 bases fitting TRBD1. The CDR3 runs 16 residues. Germline loops: CDR1 SGHTA, CDR2 FQGNSA. J lost 6 bases, V lost 6 bases, and 13 bases had no gene match. The CDR3 DNA reads as TGTGCCAGCAGTTTTGGGTGGGACAGGGGCAGGGATGGCTACACCTTC. This codes for CASSFGWDRGRDGYTF.

V and J are TRBV7-6 and TRBJ2-7, with unresolved D. V was cut by 1 base and J by 1 base, with 8 bases left in between. Looked up from germline, CDR1 is SGHVS and CDR2 is FNYEAQ. CDR3 length: 14 residues. As DNA, the CDR3 is TGTGCCAGCAGCTTAGGAGTCAGGTCCTACGAGCAGTACTTC. Amino acid sequence: CASSLGVRSYEQYF.